This T cell receptor (beta chain) is from a study of identifying expanded T cells in peripheral blood. During the collection period, no donor immune events like infections were recorded. Germline assignment: CDR1 DFQATT and CDR2 SNEGSKA (reference sequence). The V end was cut by 5 bases, the J end by 7 bases, with 9 bases between. This CDR3 is 10 amino acids long. The study's findings and limits: Across healthy donors, higher total template counts meant significantly greater roughly 2-week count variance.

Using immunoSEQ multiplex PCR, the repertoire was profiled, and TCRdb retains in-frame clones only, with some absent. The sample has around 100,000 clones; roughly 87% are singletons. Details on this clone: Its antigen is unidentified.

The sequencing input was blood. The TCR sequence derives from a person aged 18 to 70 in good health. This sequence joins TRBV20-1 and TRBJ2-7; a possible D gene is TRBD1 (6 bases). Here the CDR3 reads CSAEQGEQYF. CDR3 bases: TGCAGTGCTGAACAGGGAGAGCAGTACTTC.